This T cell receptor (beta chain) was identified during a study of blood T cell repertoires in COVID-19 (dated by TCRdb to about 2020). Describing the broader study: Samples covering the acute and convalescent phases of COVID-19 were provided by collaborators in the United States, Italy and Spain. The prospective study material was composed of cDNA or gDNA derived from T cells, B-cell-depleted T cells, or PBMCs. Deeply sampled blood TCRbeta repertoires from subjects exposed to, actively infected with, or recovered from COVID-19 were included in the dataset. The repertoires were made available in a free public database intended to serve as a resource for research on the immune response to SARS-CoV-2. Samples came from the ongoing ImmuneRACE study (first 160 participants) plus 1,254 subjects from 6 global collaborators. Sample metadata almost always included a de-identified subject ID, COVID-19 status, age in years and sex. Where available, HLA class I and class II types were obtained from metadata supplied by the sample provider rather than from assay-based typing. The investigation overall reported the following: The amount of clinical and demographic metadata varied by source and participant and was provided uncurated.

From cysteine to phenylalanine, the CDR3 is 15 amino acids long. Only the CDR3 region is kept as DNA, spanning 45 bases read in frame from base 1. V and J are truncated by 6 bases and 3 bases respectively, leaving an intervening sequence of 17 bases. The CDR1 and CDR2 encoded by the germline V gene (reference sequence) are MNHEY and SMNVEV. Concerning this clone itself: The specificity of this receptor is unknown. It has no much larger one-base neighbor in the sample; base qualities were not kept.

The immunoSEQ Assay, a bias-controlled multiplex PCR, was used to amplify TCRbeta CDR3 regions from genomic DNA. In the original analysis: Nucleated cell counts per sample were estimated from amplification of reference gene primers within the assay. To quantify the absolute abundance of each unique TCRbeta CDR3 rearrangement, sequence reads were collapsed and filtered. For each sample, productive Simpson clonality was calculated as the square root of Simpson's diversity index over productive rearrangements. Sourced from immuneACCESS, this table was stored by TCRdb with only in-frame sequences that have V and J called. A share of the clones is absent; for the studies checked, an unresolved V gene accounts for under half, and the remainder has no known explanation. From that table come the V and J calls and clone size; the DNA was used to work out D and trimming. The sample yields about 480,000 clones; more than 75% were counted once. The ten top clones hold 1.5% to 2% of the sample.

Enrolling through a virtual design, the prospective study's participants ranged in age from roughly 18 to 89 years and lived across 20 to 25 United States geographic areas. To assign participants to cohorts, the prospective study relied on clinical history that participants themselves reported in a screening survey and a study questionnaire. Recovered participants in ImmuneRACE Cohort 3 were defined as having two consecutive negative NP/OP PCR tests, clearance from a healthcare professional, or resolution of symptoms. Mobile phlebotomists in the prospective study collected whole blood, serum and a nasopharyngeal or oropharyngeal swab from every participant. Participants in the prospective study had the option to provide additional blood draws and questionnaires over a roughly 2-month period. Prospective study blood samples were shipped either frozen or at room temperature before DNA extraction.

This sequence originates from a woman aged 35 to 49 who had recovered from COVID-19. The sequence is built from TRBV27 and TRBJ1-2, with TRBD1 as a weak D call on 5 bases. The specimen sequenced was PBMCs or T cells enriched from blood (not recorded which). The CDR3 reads CASRMRLEGHYGYTF. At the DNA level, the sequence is TGTGCCAGCAGAATGCGGTTGGAGGGGCACTATGGCTACACCTTC.